The rows below give T cell receptor beta chains drawn from one sample of a study of CD8 T cells in Susac syndrome. TCRdb passed the immunoSEQ multiplex PCR reads through MiXCR, listing each CDR3 protein once. The sample has more than 250,000 distinct CDR3 sequences; around 92% are singletons. The source material was CD4+ T cells from PBMCs. Every receptor here comes from a human donor with multiple sclerosis. The CDR3 runs from the conserved cysteine through the conserved F or W. The D gene is left open where the match is weak. Clone size is given for some rows only: seen once, a few or many times, or a class if the clone is expanded.

DNA,CDR3,J,V,size,D
TGTGCCAGCAGTTTTGGGAGGCAGCGGGATTTCACCGGGGAGCTGTTTTTT,CASSFGRQRDFTGELFF,TRBJ2-2,TRBV7-9,NA,TRBD2
TGCAGTGCCGCGGACGCCGGGACTAGTGGCACAGATACGCAGTATTTT,CSAADAGTSGTDTQYF,TRBJ2-3,TRBV20-1,once,TRBD2
TGTGCCTGGAGTGGACGCTCCGGGCGGCCCGACCCAACAGATACGCAGTATTTT,CAWSGRSGRPDPTDTQYF,TRBJ2-3,TRBV30,NA,NA
TGCAGTGCTAGAGATAAGTCCCCTGAGGAGCTGTTTTTT,CSARDKSPEELFF,TRBJ2-2,TRBV20-1,NA,NA
TGTGCCACCAGTGATACGTCCGGGACTAGCGGGGGCCGACACCTCCAAGAGACCCAGTACTTC,CATSDTSGTSGGRHLQETQYF,TRBJ2-5,TRBV24-1,NA,TRBD2
TGTGCCAGCAGCTTATATCAGGGAACGACGGGTAATGAAAAACTGTTTTTT,CASSLYQGTTGNEKLFF,TRBJ1-4,TRBV7-9,NA,NA
TGCGCCAGCAGCTTGGGCGACAGGACGGGCAATACGCAGTATTTT,CASSLGDRTGNTQYF,TRBJ2-3,TRBV5-1,NA,NA
TGCAGTGCTAGAGATAGGAGGGAAGGAGGGGCCAACGTCCTGACTTTC,CSARDRREGGANVLTF,TRBJ2-6,TRBV20-1,NA,NA
TGTGCCAGCAGTCGGGAGGCTCCGAATGAGCAGTTCTTC,CASSREAPNEQFF,TRBJ2-1,TRBV2,NA,TRBD2
TGTGCCAGCAGCCAGGGCCCCATCGGCAGTCCCCCCCAGCATTTT,CASSQGPIGSPPQHF,TRBJ1-5,TRBV7-2,NA,NA
TGTGCCATCAGTGAAGGGACAGCGCAGTATTTT,CAISEGTAQYF,TRBJ2-3,TRBV10-3,NA,TRBD1
TGTGCCATCAGTTCGGGACAGGCTGGCGGCTACGAGCAGTACTTC,CAISSGQAGGYEQYF,TRBJ2-7,TRBV10-3,NA,TRBD1
TGTGCCAGCCTCGTGACAGGGTCCGGGGAGCTGTTTTTT,CASLVTGSGELFF,TRBJ2-2,TRBV11-1,once,TRBD1
TGCAGTGCCGAAGGACTAGCGGGGGGTGGGTATGAGCAGTTCTTC,CSAEGLAGGGYEQFF,TRBJ2-1,TRBV20-1,NA,TRBD2
TGTGCCAGTAGTATACAACGGCGAGGGGGCCCACGTTTCTCCTACGAGCAGTACTTC,CASSIQRRGGPRFSYEQYF,TRBJ2-7,TRBV19,NA,TRBD1
TGTGCCAGCAGAGCGGTGAACACCGGGGAGCTGTTTTTT,CASRAVNTGELFF,TRBJ2-2,TRBV3-1,NA,NA
TGCGCCAGCAGCTTGACCCAGGCGAGCTATGGCTACACCTTC,CASSLTQASYGYTF,TRBJ1-2,TRBV5-1,NA,NA
TGTGCCAGCAGCGCCACTAGCGGTGGCACAGATACGCAGTATTTT,CASSATSGGTDTQYF,TRBJ2-3,TRBV9,NA,TRBD2
TGTGCCAGTAGTAACAGACTAGCGGGAGCGGGTGAGCAGTACTTC,CASSNRLAGAGEQYF,TRBJ2-7,TRBV19,NA,TRBD2
TGCGCCAGCCACCGACGGAACACCGGGGAGCTGTTTTTT,CASHRRNTGELFF,TRBJ2-2,TRBV5-1,NA,NA
TGCGCCAGCAGTCCGGGGCTAGCCAAAAACATTCAGTACTTC,CASSPGLAKNIQYF,TRBJ2-4,TRBV10-2,few,NA
TGTGCCAGCAGTAAAGGACCGCACTACGAGCAGTACTTC,CASSKGPHYEQYF,TRBJ2-7,TRBV25-1,NA,NA
TGTGCCAGCAGTTCCTCGACTAGCCCCCCGTATTTT,CASSSSTSPPYF,TRBJ2-3,TRBV6-2/TRBV6-3,NA,TRBD2
TGTGCCTGGAGTGCGACGAGGGGGTCTGGAAACACCATATATTTT,CAWSATRGSGNTIYF,TRBJ1-3,TRBV30,few,NA
TGTGCCAGCAGCTCGCGACAGGAGACCCAGTACTTC,CASSSRQETQYF,TRBJ2-5,TRBV13,NA,NA
TGTGCCAGTAGTATACGGACAGTCTCCTATAATTCACCCCTCCACTTT,CASSIRTVSYNSPLHF,TRBJ1-6,TRBV19,NA,NA
TGTGCCAGCAGCTTAGAGGGCTGGGGTCAGCCCCAGCATTTT,CASSLEGWGQPQHF,TRBJ1-5,TRBV7-9,NA,NA
TGTGCCAGTAGTCCACTAGCGTCTAGCACAGATACGCAGTATTTT,CASSPLASSTDTQYF,TRBJ2-3,TRBV19,NA,TRBD2
TGTGCCAGCAGTATTTCCGGGCCTCAGAGTTGGGAAAAACTGTTTTTT,CASSISGPQSWEKLFF,TRBJ1-4,TRBV12-3/TRBV12-4,NA,NA
TGCAGTGCTAGTGACAGGGGAGACACTGAAGCTTTCTTT,CSASDRGDTEAFF,TRBJ1-1,TRBV20-1,NA,TRBD1
TGCGCCAGCAGCCCCTCTCCCAGGAGGGAGTACTTC,CASSPSPRREYF,TRBJ2-7,TRBV4-3,NA,NA
TGTGCTAGTGGTTTTCATGGCGGGTATTGGACTGAAGCTTTCTTT,CASGFHGGYWTEAFF,TRBJ1-1,TRBV12-5,NA,NA
TGCAGTGCTAGGGCCTTCGATCCCCAGGATGAGCAGTTCTTC,CSARAFDPQDEQFF,TRBJ2-1,TRBV20-1,NA,NA
TGTGCCAGCAGTTACCGACAGGGTGAGGGCTACACCTTC,CASSYRQGEGYTF,TRBJ1-2,TRBV6-2/TRBV6-3,NA,TRBD1
TGTGCCAGCAGTTACGTCGGGGTCGGCAATGAGCAGTTCTTC,CASSYVGVGNEQFF,TRBJ2-1,TRBV6-6,NA,NA
TGTGCCAGCAGCTTACTAGCGGGGCAAGAGACCCAGTACTTC,CASSLLAGQETQYF,TRBJ2-5,TRBV7-9,NA,TRBD2
TGTGCCATCAGTGAGGGGAATGAGCAGTTCTTC,CAISEGNEQFF,TRBJ2-1,TRBV10-3,few,NA
TGTGCCAGCAGCCGCGACAGGGCCTCCTACAATGAGCAGTTCTTC,CASSRDRASYNEQFF,TRBJ2-1,TRBV3-1,NA,TRBD1
TGTGCCAGCACCCGGACAGCCCGGGGCACCGGGGAGCTGTTTTTT,CASTRTARGTGELFF,TRBJ2-2,TRBV2,NA,NA
TGCAGCGTTGGGGGGGGCGGGAGCGTCTACGAGCAGTACTTC,CSVGGGGSVYEQYF,TRBJ2-7,TRBV29-1,NA,NA
TGCGCCAGCAGCTTTGCAGGGGATAACACTGAAGCTTTCTTT,CASSFAGDNTEAFF,TRBJ1-1,TRBV5-1,NA,NA
TGTGCCAGCTCACCACCGAATAAGATATTTAGCACAGATACGCAGTATTTT,CASSPPNKIFSTDTQYF,TRBJ2-3,TRBV18,NA,NA
TGTGCCAGTAGTATCCGTGCCCAAATTCGGGCCGGAGAGACCCAGTACTTC,CASSIRAQIRAGETQYF,TRBJ2-5,TRBV19,NA,NA
TGCAGCGTTGAAGGTCTACAGGGCACTAACTATGGCTACACCTTC,CSVEGLQGTNYGYTF,TRBJ1-2,TRBV29-1,NA,NA
TGCGCCAGCAGCTTGGCCCCCTCTGAGGACGAGCAGTACTTC,CASSLAPSEDEQYF,TRBJ2-7,TRBV5-1,NA,NA
TGCGCCAGCAGTGAGTCGGGGACAGGGGCTGAAGCTTTCTTT,CASSESGTGAEAFF,TRBJ1-1,TRBV10-1,NA,TRBD1
TGTGCCAGCAGAGGGACGGGACGGGGGGGCAATCAGCCCCAGCATTTT,CASRGTGRGGNQPQHF,TRBJ1-5,TRBV6-6,once,NA
TGTGCCACCAGCGCGGATGACAGGGGACACACAGATACGCAGTATTTT,CATSADDRGHTDTQYF,TRBJ2-3,TRBV15,NA,TRBD1
TGTGCCAGCAGCTTAGCCTCCGGGTTTACGGGGGATACGCAGTATTTT,CASSLASGFTGDTQYF,TRBJ2-3,TRBV7-2,NA,NA
TGTGCTAGCAGCCAGGGACAGGGGATGGGGCAGTTCTTC,CASSQGQGMGQFF,TRBJ2-1,TRBV7-7,NA,TRBD1
TGTGCCAGCTCACCTCAAGGGGTCGGGATGAACACTGAAGCTTTCTTT,CASSPQGVGMNTEAFF,TRBJ1-1,TRBV18,NA,NA
TGTGCCAGCAGTCCAGCGGGGATGAACACCGGGGAGCTGTTTTTT,CASSPAGMNTGELFF,TRBJ2-2,TRBV25-1,NA,TRBD2
TGCAGTGGGGAAGAGCGGACAGCTGGAAACACCATATATTTT,CSGEERTAGNTIYF,TRBJ1-3,TRBV20-1,NA,NA
TGTGCCAGCAGCTCAAAGAGGACTAGCGGGGGAGAGGGAGTCAATGAGCAGTTCTTC,CASSSKRTSGGEGVNEQFF,TRBJ2-1,TRBV7-9,NA,TRBD2
TGTGCCAGCAGCACCGGGGGGCATTACGAGCAGTACTTC,CASSTGGHYEQYF,TRBJ2-7,TRBV7-2,NA,NA
TGTGCCAGCAGCCAAGTGGGCGAGGGCTACACCTTC,CASSQVGEGYTF,TRBJ1-2,TRBV4-2,NA,NA
TGCAGTGCCCCGCGGGCTAGCGGCGGCAATGAGCAGTTCTTC,CSAPRASGGNEQFF,TRBJ2-1,TRBV20-1,NA,TRBD2
TGTGCCAGCAGTAGGGTGGGGGGCCAAGAGACCCAGTACTTC,CASSRVGGQETQYF,TRBJ2-5,TRBV6-1,NA,NA
TGCAGCGTTGATGTATCAGGGGCGCAGAATGAGCAGTTCTTC,CSVDVSGAQNEQFF,TRBJ2-1,TRBV29-1,NA,NA
TGCGCCAGCAGCCAGGGGTCCGTGGGAGGGACCTACGAGCAGTACTTC,CASSQGSVGGTYEQYF,TRBJ2-7,TRBV4-3,NA,TRBD2